This T cell receptor beta chain stems from a study of blood T cell repertoires in COVID-19. In the study overall: T cells, B-cell-depleted T cells, or PBMCs provided the cDNA or gDNA that served as material.

The table lists this clone with a count of one. Other DNA sequences from this sample encode an identical CDR3 as well. Assay: immunoSEQ multiplex PCR; the TCRdb copy retains only in-frame clones and omits some. The repertoire holds about 240,000 clones, with roughly 86% as singletons. Germline CDR1 and CDR2: GTSNPN and SVGIG (reference sequence). This CDR3 spans 15 amino acids. V shed 0 bases, J shed 4 bases, and the junction held 4 bases outside the gene matches. Material: PBMCs or T cells enriched from blood (not recorded which). The gene calls are TRBV30 and TRBJ1-5; 9 bases are a match to TRBD1. This TCR derives from a middle-aged woman with acute COVID-19. This chain's CDR3 is CAWSVGQGSNQPQHF. CDR3 nucleotides: TGTGCCTGGAGTGTGGGACAGGGTAGTAATCAGCCCCAGCATTTT.